Below, one T cell receptor beta chain is given with its context. Trimming left V 4 bases short and J 7 bases short, with 8 bases between. The CDR3 covers 11 residues. Germline-derived CDR1 and CDR2 are SGHTA and FQGTGA. Some clones are missing from TCRdb's copy, which holds only in-frame ones; the method was immunoSEQ multiplex PCR. The sample includes fewer than 5,500 clones, less than 65% of them seen just once. This specimen belongs to a study of coeliac disease. The clonotype was recovered from a woman aged 18-35 years with active celiac disease. Sequencing used intraepithelial lymphocytes from the gut. The rearrangement joins TRBV7-3 to TRBJ2-7, with unresolved D. The CDR3 sequence: CASSSPFEQYF. CDR3 in DNA: TGTGCCAGCAGCTCCCCCTTTGAGCAGTACTTC.